This note documents a single T cell receptor beta chain sequence. Its cognate antigen has yet to be identified. The record has no base qualities; no much larger clone is one base away. The CDR3 covers 12 residues, taking in both the cysteine and the phenylalanine. The entry retains the CDR3 DNA only, 36 bases that are in frame from base 1. V loses 2 bases of germline sequence and J loses 10 bases, and the interval between the two ends is 9 bases. CDR1 and CDR2, looked up from the germline V gene, are KGHSH and LQKENI. The sample comes from a study of CD8 T cells in ankylosing spondylitis (dated by TCRdb to the late 2010s). In the study overall: The study profiled T cell receptor beta repertoires in healthy donors and ankylosing spondylitis patients to find disease-linked TCR variants. Samples of peripheral blood were taken, and for ankylosing spondylitis patients, synovial fluid was collected as well. The full study cohort was made up of approximately 24 ankylosing spondylitis patients and fewer than 120 healthy donors.

The paper's findings and limits, for the study overall: The disease-linked clones had a CD8+ phenotype and were found at relatively low frequencies in peripheral blood. Some motif variants were previously reported in synovial fluid and blood of reactive arthritis patients, suggesting common disease-initiation mechanisms. Significant enrichment of the disease-linked clones was reported in matched synovial fluid samples from ankylosing spondylitis patients. A TCR beta motif made up of several highly homologous amino acid variants appeared to be characteristic of blood from ankylosing spondylitis patients.

Sequencer: Illumina HiSeq 2500. Quantitative 5'-RACE with molecular barcodes was the method used to prepare the TCR beta libraries. Concerning the study's data processing: A new computational method based on a probabilistic model of VDJ rearrangement was used to identify disease-linked TCR variants. TCRdb trimmed the raw reads at Q25, called clones with MiXCR and kept productive beta chains. When rows share a CDR3 protein, they turn into one entry using the most common DNA and genes. These V and J calls rely on TCRdb rather than the paper's analysis. The sample table shows around 540,000 distinct CDR3 sequences, and 9.5% to 15% are seen once. 6.8% of the sample comes from the top ten.

The V and J segments used are TRBV18 and TRBJ2-1, with the D gene uncertain. This receptor was identified in a male donor with ankylosing spondylitis. The sequenced sample consisted of blood, either unsorted or a sorted T cell fraction (not recorded which). DNA sequence: TGTGCCAGCTCACCAAGTAGGGAAGAGCAGTTCTTC. Its translation reads: CASSPSREEQFF.